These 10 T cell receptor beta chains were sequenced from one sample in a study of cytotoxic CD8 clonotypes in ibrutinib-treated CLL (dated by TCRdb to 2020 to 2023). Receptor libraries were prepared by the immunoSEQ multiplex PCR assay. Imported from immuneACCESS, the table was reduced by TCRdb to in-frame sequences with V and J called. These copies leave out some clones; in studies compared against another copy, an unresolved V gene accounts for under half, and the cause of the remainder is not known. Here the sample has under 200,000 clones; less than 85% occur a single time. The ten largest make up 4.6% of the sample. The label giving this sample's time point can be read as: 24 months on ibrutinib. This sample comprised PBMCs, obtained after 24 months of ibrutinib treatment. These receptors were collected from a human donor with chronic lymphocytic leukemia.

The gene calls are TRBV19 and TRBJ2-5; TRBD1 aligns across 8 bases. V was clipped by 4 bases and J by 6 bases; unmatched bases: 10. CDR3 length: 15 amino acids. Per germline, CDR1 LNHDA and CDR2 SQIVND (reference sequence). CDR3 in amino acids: CASSTTGTGRKTQYF. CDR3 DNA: TGTGCCAGTAGTACCACCGGGACAGGACGAAAGACCCAGTACTTC.

CDR3 DNA sequence: TGCGCCAGCAGCTTGGGAGACATCACTGAAGCTTTCTTT. It codes for CASSLGDITEAFF. J is TRBJ1-1 and V is TRBV5-1; D ambiguous. The CDR3 sequence is 13 residues long. V lost 0 bases and J lost 4, with 7 bases in between. Germline V gives CDR1 SGHRS, CDR2 YFSETQ.

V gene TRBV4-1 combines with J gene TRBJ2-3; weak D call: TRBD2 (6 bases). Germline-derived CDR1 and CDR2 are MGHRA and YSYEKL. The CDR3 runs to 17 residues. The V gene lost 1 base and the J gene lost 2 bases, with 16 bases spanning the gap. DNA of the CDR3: TGCGCCAGCAGCCAAGTAGGCGCGGGGCCGTCCACAGATACGCAGTATTTT. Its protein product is CASSQVGAGPSTDTQYF.

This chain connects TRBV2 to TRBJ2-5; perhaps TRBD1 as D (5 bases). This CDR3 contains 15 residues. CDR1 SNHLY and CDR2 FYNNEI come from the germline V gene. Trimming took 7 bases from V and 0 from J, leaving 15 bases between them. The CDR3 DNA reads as TGTGCCAGCAAGGGGCAGCGCGCAAACCAAGAGACCCAGTACTTC. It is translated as CASKGQRANQETQYF.

DNA for the CDR3: TGTGCCTGGATTTGGGGAAGCTATGGCTACACCTTC. Amino acids: CAWIWGSYGYTF. This chain links TRBV30 with TRBJ1-2; D ambiguous. CDR3 size: 12 residues. V was trimmed by 4 bases and J by 4 bases, leaving 10 bases between them. From germline, CDR1 is GTSNPN and CDR2 SVGIG (reference sequence).

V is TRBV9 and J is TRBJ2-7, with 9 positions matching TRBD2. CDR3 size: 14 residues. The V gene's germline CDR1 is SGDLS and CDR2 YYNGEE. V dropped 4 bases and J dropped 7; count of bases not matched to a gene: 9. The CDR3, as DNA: TGTGCCAGCAGCACGGCGGGAGGGCCTCGTGAGCAGTACTTC. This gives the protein CASSTAGGPREQYF.

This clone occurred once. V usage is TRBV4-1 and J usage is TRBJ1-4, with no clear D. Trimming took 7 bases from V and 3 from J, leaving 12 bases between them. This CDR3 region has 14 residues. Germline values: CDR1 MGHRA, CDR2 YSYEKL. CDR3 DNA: TGCGCCAGCAAGGACTTGGGAGCTAATGAAAAACTGTTTTTT. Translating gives CASKDLGANEKLFF.

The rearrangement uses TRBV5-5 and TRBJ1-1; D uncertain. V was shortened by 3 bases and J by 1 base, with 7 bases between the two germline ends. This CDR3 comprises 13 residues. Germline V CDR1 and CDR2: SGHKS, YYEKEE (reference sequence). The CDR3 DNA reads TGTGCCAGCAGCTCACCCGCGAACACTGAAGCTTTCTTT. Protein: CASSSPANTEAFF. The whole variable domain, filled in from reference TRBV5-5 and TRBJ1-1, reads DAGVTQSPTHLIKTRGQQVTLRCSPISGHKSVSWYQQVLGQGPQFIFQYYEKEERGRGNFPDRFSARQFPNYSSELNVNALLLGDSALYLCASSSPANTEAFFGQGTRLTVV.

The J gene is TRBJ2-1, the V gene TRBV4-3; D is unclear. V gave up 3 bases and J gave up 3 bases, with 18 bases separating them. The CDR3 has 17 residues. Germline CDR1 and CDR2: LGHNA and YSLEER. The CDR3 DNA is TGCGCCAGCAGCCATCAAATAGCCTTAGAGTACTACAATGAGCAGTTCTTC. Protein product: CASSHQIALEYYNEQFF.

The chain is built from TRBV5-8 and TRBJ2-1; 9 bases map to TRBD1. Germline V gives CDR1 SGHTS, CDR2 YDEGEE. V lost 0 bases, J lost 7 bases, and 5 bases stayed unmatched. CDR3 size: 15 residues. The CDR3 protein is CASSLGDRVWNEQFF. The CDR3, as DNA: TGTGCCAGCAGCTTGGGGGACAGGGTTTGGAATGAGCAGTTCTTC.